Listed here are 28 T cell receptor beta chains from one sample, sequenced in a study of T cell responses to AZD1222 COVID-19 vaccine. The repertoire was sequenced with immunoSEQ multiplex PCR; TCRdb's copy has only in-frame clones and lacks some. The top ten clones hold roughly 3.9% of a sample with about 140,000 clones, over 65% of them seen once. This specimen was peripheral blood, taken on day 0 of AZD1222 vaccination. The receptors here all came from an adult in good health.

The rearrangement links TRBV30 to TRBJ1-2; D is undetermined. The germline V gene encodes CDR1 GTSNPN and CDR2 SVGIG (reference sequence). Trimming stripped 3 bases from V and 7 bases from J, with 12 bases between. CDR3 size: 12 residues. The CDR3: CAWRSPEGGYTF. The CDR3 DNA sequence: TGTGCCTGGAGGAGCCCGGAAGGTGGCTACACCTTC.

The V call is TRBV6-5, the J call TRBJ1-2; D call uncertain. The germline gives CDR1 MNHEY, CDR2 SVGAGI. This CDR3 is 13 amino acids long. V dropped 0 bases and J dropped 4 bases, with 6 bases sitting between them. The CDR3 DNA reads as TGTGCCAGCAGTTACTCGTACAGCTATGGCTACACCTTC. Translating gives CASSYSYSYGYTF.

This sequence joins TRBV2 and TRBJ1-1; no clear D gene. CDR1 and CDR2 (germline): SNHLY, FYNNEI. CDR3 length: 14 amino acids. V dropped 3 bases and J dropped 4 bases, with 12 bases sitting between them. The chain's CDR3 is CASSEAEGGTEAFF. In DNA, the CDR3 is TGTGCCAGCAGTGAGGCAGAGGGAGGCACTGAAGCTTTCTTT.

The V and J genes are TRBV28 and TRBJ2-7, with no clear D. Germline V CDR1 and CDR2: MDHEN, SYDVKM. The CDR3 totals 15 residues. With 5 bases removed from V and 1 base from J, the gap between germline ends came to 15 bases. CDR3 sequence: CASSIPGRKSYEQYF. In nucleotides, the CDR3 is TGTGCCAGCAGTATCCCAGGAAGGAAGTCCTACGAGCAGTACTTC.

V and J are TRBV6-2 or TRBV6-3 and TRBJ1-1, with D perhaps matching TRBD1 (6 bases). The CDR3 sequence is 15 residues long. Per germline, CDR1 MNHEY and CDR2 SVGEGT. V lost 4 bases, J lost 5 bases, and 17 bases lay in between. The CDR3 reads CASSFGIYRETEAFF. Written as DNA, the CDR3 is TGTGCCAGCAGTTTCGGCATTTACAGGGAGACTGAAGCTTTCTTT.

This clone was seen more than once but under ten times. The chain uses TRBV5-1 and TRBJ1-1; D not certain. Germline V CDR1 and CDR2: SGHRS, YFSETQ. The CDR3 covers 16 residues. With 2 bases removed from V and 3 bases from J, the gap between germline ends came to 17 bases. The CDR3 DNA reads TGCGCCAGCAGCTTAGGCCGGGCCCGCGGGGACACTGAAGCTTTCTTT. This gives the protein CASSLGRARGDTEAFF.

The count of this clone is one. The chain joins TRBV5-4 to TRBJ1-2, with TRBD1 matching 10 bases. CDR3 length: 14 residues. From germline, CDR1 is SGHNT and CDR2 YYREEE (reference sequence). V dropped 3 bases and J dropped 4; count of bases not matched to a gene: 3. CDR3 amino acids: CASSWTGGGYGYTF. CDR3 nucleotides: TGTGCCAGCAGCTGGACAGGGGGGGGCTATGGCTACACCTTC.

This chain links TRBV7-9 with TRBJ1-2; D is uncertain. CDR1 and CDR2 (germline): SEHNR, FQNEAQ (reference sequence). Between the trimmed V and J ends, which lost 1 base and 4 bases, there was a span of 13 bases. The CDR3 has 15 residues. The CDR3 region is CASSLEIGGRYGYTF. In nucleotides, the CDR3 is TGTGCCAGCAGCTTAGAGATTGGCGGTCGCTATGGCTACACCTTC.

CDR3: CASSLGQGLMNTEAFF. DNA of the CDR3: TGCGCCAGCAGCTTGGGACAGGGACTGATGAACACTGAAGCTTTCTTT. The chain couples TRBV5-1 to TRBJ1-1, with 7 bases matching TRBD1. The CDR3 loop spans 16 amino acids. The V gene's germline CDR1 is SGHRS and CDR2 YFSETQ. J was trimmed by 0 bases and V by 0 bases; bases with no gene match: 5.

The CDR3 reads CASSPFRTGGYSDGNTIYF. CDR3 nucleotide sequence: TGTGCCAGCAGCCCTTTTCGGACAGGGGGCTATTCGGATGGAAACACCATATATTTT. This chain links TRBV5-5 with TRBJ1-3, with 11 bases that match TRBD1. The CDR3 contains 19 residues. CDR1 is SGHKS, CDR2 YYEKEE, per germline (reference sequence). With 4 bases clipped from V and 3 bases from J, the junction kept 15 bases outside the gene matches.

This sequence joins TRBV27 and TRBJ2-5; no reliable D call. The CDR3 consists of 15 residues. Trimming cost V 2 bases and J 4 bases, with 14 bases left between them. In germline, CDR1 is MNHEY, CDR2 SMNVEV (reference sequence). CDR3 sequence: CASSLIAPPRETQYF. For the CDR3, the DNA is TGTGCCAGCAGTTTAATAGCTCCCCCGCGAGAGACCCAGTACTTC.

This rearrangement joins TRBV5-1 to TRBJ1-1; 7 bases agree with TRBD1. CDR1 is SGHRS, CDR2 YFSETQ, per germline. This CDR3 has 14 residues. V trimming: 5 bases; J trimming: 0 bases; junction bases outside the gene matches: 4. For the CDR3, the DNA is TGCGCCAGCAGTATGGGACAGATGAACACTGAAGCTTTCTTT. This codes for CASSMGQMNTEAFF.

This clone occurred once. The J gene is TRBJ1-3, the V gene TRBV9, with TRBD1 as a possible D gene (5 bases). CDR3 length equals 15 residues. Germline lookup yields CDR1 SGDLS and CDR2 YYNGEE. V lost 4 bases, J lost 3 bases, and 14 bases lay in between. Written as DNA, the CDR3 is TGTGCCAGCAGCAGTACAGGTGCTTTTGGAAACACCATATATTTT. Protein sequence: CASSSTGAFGNTIYF.

This chain uses TRBV19 with TRBJ1-3; D is unclear. Germline V gene data show CDR1 as LNHDA and CDR2 as SQIVND (reference sequence). V dropped 5 bases and J dropped 0 bases, with 8 bases sitting between them. The CDR3 runs 14 residues. CDR3 coding DNA: TGTGCCAGTAGTCCGATGAGCTCTGGAAACACCATATATTTT. Amino acid sequence: CASSPMSSGNTIYF.

This rearrangement joins TRBV2 to TRBJ1-1; a possible D gene is TRBD1 (6 bases). V lost 8 bases to trimming and J lost 1 base, with 11 bases between them. The CDR3 is 13 amino acids. CDR1 SNHLY and CDR2 FYNNEI come from the germline V gene. The CDR3 DNA reads TGTGCCAGCCGAAGGGGGACGAACACTGAAGCTTTCTTT. Translation: CASRRGTNTEAFF.

The V and J genes are TRBV5-1 and TRBJ1-1; D remains unclear. Germline assignment: CDR1 SGHRS and CDR2 YFSETQ. CDR3 length equals 14 residues. Trimming pared 0 bases from V and 5 bases from J, leaving 11 bases between. In DNA, the CDR3 is TGCGCCAGCAGCTTGGTTGGGCTAGGGACTGAAGCTTTCTTT. It encodes CASSLVGLGTEAFF.

This clone was found once. J is TRBJ1-2 and V is TRBV28; 9 nucleotides line up with TRBD1. V lost 5 bases, J lost 6 bases, and 13 bases stayed unmatched. The germline gives CDR1 MDHEN, CDR2 SYDVKM. This CDR3 is built from 16 residues. This chain's CDR3 is CASSGGEGQGKHGYTF. CDR3 DNA: TGTGCCAGCAGTGGGGGGGAGGGACAGGGAAAACATGGCTACACCTTC.

The genes are TRBV6-5 and TRBJ1-1; D remains ambiguous. The CDR3 has 15 amino acids. Trimming removed 6 bases at V and 1 base at J, with 15 bases between. CDR1 MNHEY and CDR2 SVGAGI come from the germline V gene. The CDR3 DNA reads as TGTGCCAGCAGCCCCTTGAAGGGATGGAACACTGAAGCTTTCTTT. Translation: CASSPLKGWNTEAFF.

The J gene is TRBJ1-2, the V gene TRBV7-8; D call uncertain. Germline V CDR1 and CDR2: SGHVS, FQNEAQ. The CDR3 is 15 residues long. V lost 2 bases to trimming and J lost 2 bases, with 12 bases between them. CDR3 sequence reads: CASSLKPTNNYGYTF. The CDR3 DNA follows: TGTGCCAGCAGCTTAAAGCCGACGAACAACTATGGCTACACCTTC.

This sequence joins TRBV19 and TRBJ1-5; D call uncertain. The CDR3 spans 15 residues. V was pared by 3 bases and J by 6 bases, with 15 bases between. Germline V gene lookup returns CDR1 LNHDA and CDR2 SQIVND (reference sequence). The CDR3 bases are TGTGCCAGTAGTATGATGTCAGGATACCTTCAGCCCCAGCATTTT. This gives the protein CASSMMSGYLQPQHF.

This clone showed up just once. The chain recombines TRBV5-1 with TRBJ1-1, with D possibly matching TRBD1 (6 bases). The germline V gene has CDR1 SGHRS and CDR2 YFSETQ. The V end lost 2 bases, the J end lost 3 bases, and 20 bases lay between the germline ends. The CDR3 length is 17 residues. The CDR3, as DNA: TGCGCCAGCAGCTTCTTTGGGGGCCTAACGTGGGACACTGAAGCTTTCTTT. It yields the protein CASSFFGGLTWDTEAFF.

The chain links TRBV6-5 to TRBJ1-1; D gene unclear. Germline lookup yields CDR1 MNHEY and CDR2 SVGAGI. The V end was cut by 7 bases, the J end by 4 bases, with 10 bases between. The CDR3 is made up of 12 amino acids. CDR3: CASIYAPTEAFF. CDR3 DNA sequence: TGTGCCAGCATCTATGCCCCCACTGAAGCTTTCTTT.

The genes are TRBV19 and TRBJ1-4; D ambiguous. The CDR3 length is 12 residues. The V and J ends lost 5 bases and 12 bases respectively, with 13 bases between them. Germline loops: CDR1 LNHDA, CDR2 SQIVND (reference sequence). CDR3 sequence (DNA): TGTGCCAGTAGTCGACATACACTAGAACTGTTTTTT. Translated: CASSRHTLELFF.

The genes are TRBV15 and TRBJ1-5; 7 bases fit TRBD1. Per germline, CDR1 LNHNV and CDR2 YYDKDF (reference sequence). After removal of 4 bases from V and 4 bases from J, the junction contained 1 base not matched to a gene. The length of the CDR3 is 13 residues. The CDR3 DNA reads as TGTGCCACCAGCACGACAGGGAATCAGCCCCAGCATTTT. Translating gives CATSTTGNQPQHF.

The rearrangement joins TRBV4-1 to TRBJ2-2, with D unclear. CDR3 length: 13 amino acids. V was pared by 4 bases and J by 6 bases, with 9 bases between. Germline assignment: CDR1 MGHRA and CDR2 YSYEKL. CDR3: CASSRSAAGELFF. CDR3 DNA: TGCGCCAGCAGCCGGAGTGCCGCCGGGGAGCTGTTTTTT.

This chain links TRBV5-1 with TRBJ1-6; a weak D match, TRBD1 (6 bases). The CDR3 runs to 14 residues. The V end was cut by 4 bases, the J end by 6 bases, with 11 bases between. CDR1 is SGHRS and CDR2 is YFSETQ in the germline V gene. The CDR3 loop reads CASSTGQPNSPLHF. The CDR3 nucleotides are TGCGCCAGCAGCACCGGACAGCCTAATTCACCCCTCCACTTT.

The genes are TRBV18 and TRBJ2-7, with D tentatively TRBD1 (6 bases). The CDR3 extends over 13 amino acids. Trimming removed 2 bases from V and 6 bases from J, with 11 bases in between. Germline lookup yields CDR1 KGHSH and CDR2 LQKENI. CDR3 in amino acids: CASSPKQGAEQYF. The CDR3 bases are TGTGCCAGCTCACCAAAACAGGGAGCCGAGCAGTACTTC.

This sequence joins TRBV28 and TRBJ2-1; D unresolved. Trimming removed 11 bases from V and 3 bases from J, with 11 bases in between. This CDR3 contains 12 residues. The V gene's germline CDR1 is MDHEN and CDR2 SYDVKM. CDR3 sequence reads: CASRNSYNEQFF. The CDR3 region has the DNA TGTGCCTCCCGGAATAGCTACAATGAGCAGTTCTTC.